The 2 T cell receptor beta chains below come from one sample, sequenced in a study of human T cells and chemical hapten exposure. Time point indicated: pre-sensitization, week 0. Documented treatment: therapeutic diphenylcyclopropenone sensitization with weekly scalp DPC. One entry per CDR3 protein results from TCRdb running MiXCR on the RACE reads. The table lists about 180,000 distinct CDR3 sequences, roughly 30% of them singletons. Specimen: whole blood, collected in connection with sensitization to the hapten diphenylcyclopropenone (DPC). The receptors originated from a woman in her 30s with alopecia areata. Some clones in this sample may be carry-over from other donors' samples.

This clonotype was seen many times. The rearrangement uses TRBV4-1 and TRBJ2-1; D ambiguous. V lost 2 bases and J lost 7, with 3 bases in between. CDR1 is MGHRA, CDR2 YSYEKL, per germline. The CDR3 totals 11 residues. CDR3 nucleotide sequence: TGCGCCAGCAGCCAATTAAATGAGCAGTTCTTC. It translates to CASSQLNEQFF.

This chain joins TRBV28 and TRBJ2-4; D call uncertain. The germline V gene encodes CDR1 MDHEN and CDR2 SYDVKM. The length of the CDR3 is 14 residues. The ends were cut back, 3 bases at V and 10 bases at J, with 16 bases in the middle. The CDR3 is CASSFGLTLGIQYF. The CDR3 region has the DNA TGTGCCAGCAGTTTCGGGTTGACCCTGGGGATTCAGTACTTC. Filled out from reference TRBV28 and TRBJ2-4, the complete variable domain reads DVKVTQSSRYLVKRTGEKVFLECVQDMDHENMFWYRQDPGLGLRLIYFSYDVKMKEKGDIPEGYSVSREKKERFSLILESASTNQTSMYLCASSFGLTLGIQYFGAGTRLSVL.